These 8 T cell receptor beta chains were sequenced from one sample in a study of T cell clonotyping in hematopoietic cell transplantation. Clones were sequenced by immunoSEQ multiplex PCR, and TCRdb holds only the in-frame ones, with some missing. The sample has some 18,000 clones; more than 75% are singletons. Time point indicated: recipient sample about 28 days before transplant, after cytoreduction. The sequenced sample was peripheral blood mononuclear cells, obtained before stem cell transplant. The receptors stem from a man aged 50-60 years with acute myeloid leukemia. Some clones in this sample may be carry-over from other donors' samples.

The genes are TRBV9 and TRBJ1-3; D call uncertain. V was clipped by 0 bases and J by 0 bases, with 10 bases between them. Germline lookup yields CDR1 SGDLS and CDR2 YYNGEE. CDR3 size: 16 residues. DNA for the CDR3: TGTGCCAGCAGCGTAGTCGGCGCGAGCTCTGGAAACACCATATATTTT. It is translated as CASSVVGASSGNTIYF.

Here the CDR3 reads CASSSTGTGELFF. The CDR3 DNA reads TGTGCCAGCAGCTCAACAGGGACCGGGGAGCTGTTTTTT. The chain uses TRBV7-3 and TRBJ2-2, with TRBD1 as a possible D gene (6 bases). Trimming shortened V by 4 bases and J by 5 bases, and 8 bases separated the two germline ends. From germline, CDR1 is SGHTA and CDR2 FQGTGA. The CDR3 runs to 13 residues.

V is TRBV9 and J is TRBJ1-5; D is uncertain. The V gene's germline CDR1 is SGDLS and CDR2 YYNGEE. The CDR3 has 14 residues. Trimming cost V 3 bases and J 0 bases, with 7 bases left between them. The CDR3 reads CASSDGDSNQPQHF. CDR3 nucleotide sequence: TGTGCCAGCAGCGACGGAGATAGCAATCAGCCCCAGCATTTT.

The chain recombines TRBV5-1 with TRBJ1-1; no firm D call. The germline V gene encodes CDR1 SGHRS and CDR2 YFSETQ. The CDR3 spans 14 residues. V was clipped by 3 bases and J by 0 bases, with 9 bases between them. The CDR3 DNA is TGCGCCAGCAGCTCTGGACCCATGAACACTGAAGCTTTCTTT. Translating gives CASSSGPMNTEAFF.

The chain is built from TRBV7-9 and TRBJ2-7; 8 positions match TRBD1. Per germline, CDR1 SEHNR and CDR2 FQNEAQ (reference sequence). J lost 1 base, V lost 3 bases, and 11 bases had no gene match. This CDR3 has 17 amino acids. CDR3 protein: CASSLLSVRQGSYEQYF. DNA of the CDR3: TGTGCCAGCAGCTTGTTAAGTGTGAGACAGGGGTCCTACGAGCAGTACTTC. Based on the CDR3 plus reference TRBV7-9 and TRBJ2-7, the full variable domain is DTGVSQNPRHKITKRGQNVTFRCDPISEHNRLYWYRQTLGQGPEFLTYFQNEAQLEKSRLLSDRFSAERPKGSFSTLEIQRTEQGDSAMYLCASSLLSVRQGSYEQYFGPGTRLTVT.

V and J are TRBV10-3 and TRBJ1-3; no clear D gene. The CDR3 covers 15 residues. Trimming cost V 3 bases and J 4 bases, with 13 bases left between them. CDR1 ENHRY and CDR2 SYGVKD come from the germline V gene. The CDR3 is CAISEGRGFGNTIYF. The DNA for the CDR3 is TGTGCCATCAGTGAAGGTAGAGGATTCGGAAACACCATATATTTT.

V gene TRBV7-2 combines with J gene TRBJ1-1; TRBD1 might be the D (5 bases). The CDR3 has 14 amino acids. Germline V gene sequence: CDR1 SGHTA, CDR2 FQGNSA. With 7 bases removed from V and 1 base from J, the gap between germline ends came to 13 bases. Here the CDR3 reads CASTSGPQNTEAFF. CDR3 nucleotide sequence: TGTGCCAGCACCTCGGGACCTCAGAACACTGAAGCTTTCTTT. The variable domain in full, completed from reference TRBV7-2 and TRBJ1-1, reads GAGVSQSPSNKVTEKGKDVELRCDPISGHTALYWYRQSLGQGLEFLIYFQGNSAPDKSGLPSDRFSAERTGGSVSTLTIQRTQQEDSAVYLCASTSGPQNTEAFFGQGTRLTVV.

The chain couples TRBV20-1 to TRBJ1-2; D unclear. Germline V gene lookup returns CDR1 DFQATT and CDR2 SNEGSKA (reference sequence). This CDR3 region has 11 residues. CDR3 DNA: TGCGCACTGGGGAGCTCCGCAGGCTACACCTTC. It encodes CALGSSAGYTF.